This entry lists 18 T cell receptor beta chains sequenced from one sample in a study of blood T cell repertoires in COVID-19. The repertoire was sequenced with immunoSEQ multiplex PCR; TCRdb's copy has only in-frame clones and lacks some. The sample yields 200,000 to 300,000 clones, around 87% seen once. The sample was peripheral blood. These receptor sequences come from a woman aged 55-70 years with COVID-19, enrolled during active disease.

This chain links TRBV7-9 with TRBJ2-1, with 8 bases matching TRBD2. Germline V gene lookup returns CDR1 SEHNR and CDR2 FQNEAQ (reference sequence). With 5 bases clipped from V and 7 bases from J, the junction kept 10 bases outside the gene matches. This CDR3 contains 15 residues. CDR3 region: CASSVSGGAANEQFF. CDR3 nucleotides: TGTGCCAGCAGCGTTTCGGGAGGGGCTGCGAATGAGCAGTTCTTC.

The chain links TRBV7-6 to TRBJ1-1, with D possibly being TRBD1 (5 bases). Deletions cut 0 bases from V and 3 bases from J, with 5 bases between. From germline, CDR1 is SGHVS and CDR2 FNYEAQ. The CDR3 is made up of 13 amino acids. CDR3 DNA sequence: TGTGCCAGCAGCTTAGCAGGGGACACTGAAGCTTTCTTT. This translates into CASSLAGDTEAFF. The full variable domain, in which reference TRBV7-6 and TRBJ1-1 provide the parts outside the CDR3, is GAGVSQSPRYKVTKRGQDVALRCDPISGHVSLYWYRQALGQGPEFLTYFNYEAQQDKSGLPNDRFSAERPEGSISTLTIQRTEQRDSAMYRCASSLAGDTEAFFGQGTRLTVV.

This clone occurred a few times. This sequence joins TRBV5-6 and TRBJ2-5; TRBD2 agrees at 10 bases. The junction had 8 bases not matched to a gene; V was cut back by 0 bases and J by 3 bases. In germline, CDR1 is SGHDT, CDR2 YYEEEE. This CDR3 contains 17 residues. CDR3 residues: CASSLVGIAGGKETQYF. The DNA of the CDR3 is TGTGCCAGCAGCTTGGTAGGGATAGCGGGAGGCAAAGAGACCCAGTACTTC. Based on the CDR3 plus reference TRBV5-6 and TRBJ2-5, the full variable domain is DAGVTQSPTHLIKTRGQQVTLRCSPKSGHDTVSWYQQALGQGPQFIFQYYEEEERQRGNFPDRFSGHQFPNYSSELNVNALLLGDSALYLCASSLVGIAGGKETQYFGPGTRLLVL.

This clone came up a few times. This sequence joins TRBV2 and TRBJ1-3; 8 bases line up with TRBD1. The CDR3 runs to 14 residues. The V gene end was trimmed by 6 bases and the J gene end by 4 bases; junction bases not matched to a gene: 5. Germline values: CDR1 SNHLY, CDR2 FYNNEI. CDR3 sequence (DNA): TGTGCCAGCAGGAAGACAGGGGAAGGAAACACCATATATTTT. Its protein product is CASRKTGEGNTIYF.

This clone was seen a handful of times. The chain links TRBV7-2 to TRBJ1-5; TRBD1 matches at 7 bases. This CDR3 is built from 15 residues. The J segment lost 6 bases and the V segment lost 5 bases, leaving 10 bases of the junction unmatched. CDR1 is SGHTA and CDR2 is FQGNSA in the germline V gene. The CDR3 DNA reads as TGTGCCAGCAGCCCAGACAGGGCGCGGGGTCAGCCCCAGCATTTT. Translating gives CASSPDRARGQPQHF.

The chain carries TRBV5-4 and TRBJ1-2, with no clear D. Germline V gene sequence: CDR1 SGHNT, CDR2 YYREEE (reference sequence). CDR3 length: 15 residues. V gave up 3 bases and J gave up 6 bases, with 18 bases separating them. The DNA of the CDR3 is TGTGCCAGCAGCTCAGGCCCGAGGGAAGCGGATGGCTACACCTTC. As protein: CASSSGPREADGYTF.

The V and J genes are TRBV7-8 and TRBJ1-5, with a possible D match to TRBD1 (5 bases). The CDR3 extends over 18 amino acids. V gave up 2 bases and J gave up 0 bases, with 17 bases separating them. CDR1 is SGHVS and CDR2 is FQNEAQ in the germline V gene. The CDR3 DNA reads as TGTGCCAGCAGCTTATGGACAAAAACAACCTATAGCAATCAGCCCCAGCATTTT. Its protein product is CASSLWTKTTYSNQPQHF.

J is TRBJ2-3 and V is TRBV7-2, with D hard to call. Germline V gene data show CDR1 as SGHTA and CDR2 as FQGNSA. This CDR3 spans 11 amino acids. Between the trimmed V and J ends, which lost 5 bases and 6 bases, there was a span of 6 bases. The CDR3 DNA is TGTGCCAGCAGCGCTCGGGATACGCAGTATTTT. It encodes CASSARDTQYF.

The chain links TRBV2 to TRBJ1-1, with D possibly matching TRBD1 (6 bases). Germline lookup yields CDR1 SNHLY and CDR2 FYNNEI. This CDR3 region has 14 residues. V was trimmed by 6 bases and J by 0 bases, leaving 11 bases between them. CDR3 DNA sequence: TGTGCCAGCAGGGGTAGGGGGATGAACACTGAAGCTTTCTTT. Its protein is CASRGRGMNTEAFF.

This chain joins TRBV19 and TRBJ2-3, with 10 bases lining up with TRBD2. CDR3 length equals 17 residues. V dropped 5 bases and J dropped 8; count of bases not matched to a gene: 16. Germline V CDR1 and CDR2: LNHDA, SQIVND (reference sequence). Here the CDR3 reads CASSAWMVEAGGGTQYF. The DNA of the CDR3 is TGTGCCAGTAGTGCCTGGATGGTTGAAGCGGGAGGGGGTACGCAGTATTTT.

The rearrangement uses TRBV13 and TRBJ2-2; perhaps TRBD1 as D (6 bases). The V gene lost 4 bases and the J gene lost 3 bases, with 9 bases spanning the gap. From germline, CDR1 is PRHDT and CDR2 FYEKMQ (reference sequence). This CDR3 is built from 14 residues. The CDR3 sequence is CASSYRVDTGELFF. The CDR3 nucleotides read TGTGCCAGCAGCTACAGGGTAGACACCGGGGAGCTGTTTTTT.

V usage is TRBV19 and J usage is TRBJ2-3, with 7 bases matching TRBD2. V lost 7 bases and J lost 2; bases outside the gene matches: 9. This CDR3 is 15 amino acids long. The germline CDR1 and CDR2 sequences are LNHDA and SQIVND (reference sequence). The CDR3 sequence is CASTTPGLITDTQYF. In nucleotides, the CDR3 is TGTGCCAGTACCACCCCGGGACTAATCACAGATACGCAGTATTTT.

This clone was counted a single time. The rearrangement uses TRBV7-6 and TRBJ2-2; TRBD2 aligns across 8 bases. The CDR3 is 14 residues long. J gave up 8 bases and V 1 base, and 3 bases lay outside the gene matches. Looked up from germline, CDR1 is SGHVS and CDR2 is FNYEAQ. The CDR3 nucleotides are TGTGCCAGCAGCTTAGTGAGCGGGAGAGGGGAGCTGTTTTTT. Its protein product is CASSLVSGRGELFF.

V gene TRBV3-1 (or the pseudogene TRBV3-2) combines with J gene TRBJ2-7; 11 nucleotides agree with TRBD2. V shed 3 bases and J 4 bases; nucleotides not matched to a gene: 5. Germline assignment: CDR1 LGHDT and CDR2 YNNKEL (reference sequence). This CDR3 has 15 residues. The CDR3 reads CASSQGTSGGYEQYF. As DNA, the CDR3 is TGTGCCAGCAGCCAGGGGACTAGCGGAGGGTACGAGCAGTACTTC.

The chain links TRBV27 to TRBJ2-5; TRBD2 is a possible D gene (5 bases). Looked up from germline, CDR1 is MNHEY and CDR2 is SMNVEV (reference sequence). The CDR3 length is 14 residues. Deletions cut 5 bases from V and 5 bases from J, with 15 bases between. This CDR3 is CASSPRRGWETQYF. The CDR3 DNA sequence: TGTGCCAGCAGTCCGAGAAGAGGGTGGGAGACCCAGTACTTC.

This chain connects TRBV4-3 to TRBJ2-3; D is undetermined. Germline values: CDR1 LGHNA, CDR2 YSLEER. This CDR3 region has 15 residues. V was trimmed by 0 bases and J by 2 bases, leaving 9 bases between them. DNA for the CDR3: TGCGCCAGCAGCCAAGACCGAGAACTCACAGATACGCAGTATTTT. Translation gives CASSQDRELTDTQYF.

CDR3 in DNA: TGTGCCAGCGGGCAGCGGGAGTATGTAGCAGATACGCAGTATTTT. Its protein is CASGQREYVADTQYF. The chain employs TRBV6-4 and TRBJ2-3, with 8 positions matching TRBD2. The germline V gene has CDR1 MRHNA and CDR2 SNTAGT. CDR3 length: 15 amino acids. After removal of 8 bases from V and 4 bases from J, the junction contained 11 bases not matched to a gene.

The V gene is TRBV11-2, the J gene TRBJ2-1; 7 bases map to TRBD2. The germline gives CDR1 SGHAT, CDR2 FQNNGV. V shed 4 bases and J 2 bases; nucleotides not matched to a gene: 8. There are 16 residues in the CDR3. The CDR3 DNA follows: TGTGCCAGCAGCTCCCAGCGGGATCTCCCCTACAATGAGCAGTTCTTC. Encoded protein: CASSSQRDLPYNEQFF.